This T cell receptor beta chain comes out of a study of naive and memory T cell subsets. A UMI-containing oligonucleotide was joined by 3' ligation to the TCR cDNA template. Whole-blood samples were 2 to 3 ml of peripheral blood from healthy adult volunteers. Cells were not sorted; total RNA input targeted about 1 to 1000 ng. About this clonotype itself: Antigen: not known.

Notes on the study in general: TCR transcript changes with activation or differentiation may affect this RNA method.

Ligated cDNA underwent four rounds of PCR with nested alpha and beta constant region primers and SP2. Alpha and beta constant region primers primed reverse transcription for blood and skin samples. TCRdb called the 5' RACE reads again in MiXCR, with one record for every CDR3 protein. The repertoire has tens of thousands of distinct CDR3 sequences, 8% to 9% of them found once; the top ten carry roughly 19%. This clonotype originated in a female donor in good health.

CDR3 protein: CASALPTGGESVTQYF. Written as DNA, the CDR3 is TGCGCCAGCGCCCTTCCGACAGGGGGCGAATCGGTTACGCAGTATTTT. The V gene is TRBV5-1, the J gene TRBJ2-3; TRBD1 agrees at 10 bases. With 7 bases clipped from V and 8 bases from J, the junction kept 16 bases outside the gene matches. The CDR3 is 16 amino acids. The germline CDR1 and CDR2 sequences are SGHRS and YFSETQ.